What follows are 25 T cell receptor beta chains derived from one specimen sequenced in a study of control samples from healthy donors and cancer patients. The repertoire was sequenced with immunoSEQ multiplex PCR; TCRdb's copy has only in-frame clones and lacks some. The table shows approximately 220,000 clones, with about 93% occurring only once. The sample comprised blood. The receptors come from a man aged 45-60 years in good health.

The genes are TRBV6-5 and TRBJ1-2; the match to TRBD1 covers 7 bases. Trimming at V came to 4 bases and at J to 2 bases, leaving 4 bases not matched to a gene. The CDR3 has 14 residues. Germline V gives CDR1 MNHEY, CDR2 SVGAGI. The CDR3 is CASSSGQLNYGYTF. The CDR3 DNA reads as TGTGCCAGCAGTTCGGGACAGTTGAACTATGGCTACACCTTC.

The genes are TRBV18 and TRBJ1-6; no definite D call. V was clipped by 3 bases and J by 3 bases, with 9 bases between them. Germline V gene data show CDR1 as KGHSH and CDR2 as LQKENI. This CDR3 is 15 amino acids long. Written as DNA, the CDR3 is TGTGCCAGCTCACCGGTTCCCAACTATAATTCACCCCTCCACTTT. Its protein product is CASSPVPNYNSPLHF.

This rearrangement joins TRBV6-5 to TRBJ2-7; 8 bases fit TRBD1. V lost 6 bases to trimming and J lost 3 bases; unmatched junction nucleotides: 10. This CDR3 is built from 15 residues. Germline V lookup: CDR1 MNHEY, CDR2 SVGAGI. CDR3 coding DNA: TGTGCCAGCAGCGCACCCTGGACAGGGAACTACGAGCAGTACTTC. As protein: CASSAPWTGNYEQYF.

The chain recombines TRBV6-5 with TRBJ2-5, with no clear D. There are 14 residues in the CDR3. Trimming pared 5 bases from V and 5 bases from J, leaving 15 bases between. Germline V gene lookup returns CDR1 MNHEY and CDR2 SVGAGI. Here the CDR3 reads CASSPPDMRETQYF. The CDR3 bases are TGTGCCAGCAGTCCCCCCGATATGCGGGAGACCCAGTACTTC.

This rearrangement joins TRBV7-2 to TRBJ1-2; tentatively, D is TRBD1 (5 bases). CDR3 length: 16 residues. Trimming left V 7 bases short and J 3 bases short, with 21 bases between. Germline V gene lookup returns CDR1 SGHTA and CDR2 FQGNSA. The CDR3 loop is CASIHRGGAWDYGYTF. CDR3 DNA: TGTGCCAGCATCCACCGGGGGGGTGCCTGGGACTATGGCTACACCTTC. The whole variable domain, remainder taken from reference TRBV7-2 and TRBJ1-2, is GAGVSQSPSNKVTEKGKDVELRCDPISGHTALYWYRQSLGQGLEFLIYFQGNSAPDKSGLPSDRFSAERTGGSVSTLTIQRTQQEDSAVYLCASIHRGGAWDYGYTFGSGTRLTVV.

The chain recombines TRBV11-2 with TRBJ2-7; no definite D call. V lost 1 base to trimming and J lost 8 bases, with 12 bases between them. The CDR3 consists of 13 residues. Germline CDR1 and CDR2: SGHAT and FQNNGV. The CDR3 nucleotides read TGTGCCAGCAGCTTAGTCTTGGGTCTTCAGCAGTACTTC. It encodes CASSLVLGLQQYF.

This chain uses TRBV5-1 with TRBJ2-5; TRBD1 is a possible D gene (6 bases). Trimming took 0 bases from V and 5 from J, leaving 11 bases between them. Germline V CDR1 and CDR2: SGHRS, YFSETQ. The CDR3 is 14 amino acids. CDR3 in amino acids: CASSLETGRETQYF. The CDR3 bases are TGCGCCAGCAGCTTGGAGACAGGACGGGAGACCCAGTACTTC. Full variable domain (remainder filled in from reference TRBV5-1 and TRBJ2-5): KAGVTQTPRYLIKTRGQQVTLSCSPISGHRSVSWYQQTPGQGLQFLFEYFSETQRNKGNFPGRFSGRQFSNSRSEMNVSTLELGDSALYLCASSLETGRETQYFGPGTRLLVL.

The genes are TRBV5-1 and TRBJ1-1, with D uncertain. V lost 6 bases and J 1 base, leaving 16 bases between the germline ends. This CDR3 is 15 amino acids long. CDR1 and CDR2 (germline): SGHRS, YFSETQ. CDR3 residues: CASTPSPRENTEAFF. The CDR3 region has the DNA TGCGCCAGCACTCCTTCCCCGAGAGAGAACACTGAAGCTTTCTTT.

V usage is TRBV27 and J usage is TRBJ2-7, with TRBD1 as a possible D gene (5 bases). Germline CDR1 is MNHEY and CDR2 is SMNVEV (reference sequence). The CDR3 covers 8 residues. Trimming stripped 10 bases from V and 7 bases from J, with 5 bases between. Here the CDR3 DNA reads TGTGCCAACAGGGAGCAGTACGTC. This codes for CANREQYV.

A single count supports this clone. This chain connects TRBV6-5 to TRBJ2-7; D not certain. This CDR3 is 16 amino acids long. Germline V lookup: CDR1 MNHEY, CDR2 SVGAGI. The germline V and J ends were trimmed by 0 bases and 5 bases, with 17 bases remaining between them. In DNA, the CDR3 is TGTGCCAGCAGTTACTCTTCCCGACGGCCCAACCACGAGCAGTACTTC. Its translation is CASSYSSRRPNHEQYF.

The chain recombines TRBV5-6 with TRBJ1-4; no definite D call. Trimming removed 2 bases from V and 4 bases from J, with 9 bases in between. The germline CDR1 and CDR2 sequences are SGHDT and YYEEEE. The CDR3 consists of 14 residues. The chain's CDR3 is CASSFRRNNEKLFF. The CDR3 DNA follows: TGTGCCAGCAGCTTCAGACGCAATAATGAAAAACTGTTTTTT.

J is TRBJ2-1 and V is TRBV27, with 8 bases identical to TRBD2. The CDR3 is made up of 14 amino acids. Looked up from germline, CDR1 is MNHEY and CDR2 is SMNVEV (reference sequence). V shed 7 bases and J 4 bases; nucleotides not matched to a gene: 6. CDR3 DNA sequence: TGTGCCAGCACCCCGGGAGGGGGGTACAATGAGCAGTTCTTC. It translates to CASTPGGGYNEQFF.

This clone was seen more than once but under ten times. The rearrangement joins TRBV5-4 to TRBJ1-2, with D maybe TRBD1 (6 bases). Germline CDR1 and CDR2: SGHNT and YYREEE (reference sequence). The V end lost 4 bases, the J end lost 2 bases, and 9 bases lay between the germline ends. This CDR3 has 13 residues. This CDR3 is CASSERGNYGYTF. CDR3 DNA: TGTGCCAGCAGCGAAAGGGGGAACTATGGCTACACCTTC.

This CDR3 is CASSAGVEGSSYNSPLHF. The CDR3 DNA sequence: TGTGCCAGCAGCGCAGGCGTCGAGGGAAGCTCCTATAATTCACCCCTCCACTTT. This chain links TRBV11-2 with TRBJ1-6, with unresolved D. The CDR3 extends over 18 amino acids. V lost 5 bases to trimming and J lost 0 bases, with 17 bases between them. The germline gives CDR1 SGHAT, CDR2 FQNNGV.

The chain links TRBV11-1 to TRBJ1-5; a possible D gene is TRBD1 (5 bases). There are 13 residues in the CDR3. Germline-derived CDR1 and CDR2 are SGHAT and FQDESV (reference sequence). Trimming took off 6 bases at V and 8 bases at J, with 14 bases between the two ends. The CDR3 DNA reads as TGTGCCAGCAGTCGGGACGGTGCTGAGCCCCAGCATTTT. Translated: CASSRDGAEPQHF.

The chain employs TRBV29-1 and TRBJ2-7; a possible D gene is TRBD1 (5 bases). V dropped 1 base and J dropped 5 bases, with 12 bases sitting between them. This CDR3 comprises 13 residues. Per the germline V gene, CDR1 is SQVTM and CDR2 is ANQGSEA. The CDR3 DNA sequence: TGCAGCGTTGAAGGGCAGGGTCTGGACGAGCAGTACTTC. Its translation: CSVEGQGLDEQYF.

The rearrangement uses TRBV6-5 and TRBJ1-5; no reliable D call. Trimming stripped 10 bases from V and 5 bases from J, with 15 bases between. Per the germline V gene, CDR1 is MNHEY and CDR2 is SVGAGI. The CDR3 sequence is 13 residues long. CDR3 residues: CATGPGIHQPQHF. The CDR3 nucleotides are TGTGCCACCGGACCGGGTATACATCAGCCCCAGCATTTT.

J is TRBJ2-6 and V is TRBV21-1; TRBD2 is taken as the D call from the table, unchecked against the DNA. TRBV21-1 is a pseudogene. The CDR3 is 17 amino acids. In nucleotides, the CDR3 is TGTGCCAGCAGCAAAGAGGGAGGCAGCTCTGGGGCCAACGTCCTGACTTTC. Translated, it gives CASSKEGGSSGANVLTF.

The V gene is TRBV6-1, the J gene TRBJ1-3, with D possibly TRBD1 on 6 matching bases. The CDR3 consists of 19 residues. Per germline, CDR1 MNHNS and CDR2 SASEGT. Trimming removed 2 bases at V and 0 bases at J, with 20 bases between. In DNA, the CDR3 is TGTGCCAGCAGTGAAATCGTTAGGGGGGTAGTCAACTCTGGAAACACCATATATTTT. This sequence encodes CASSEIVRGVVNSGNTIYF.

The V call is TRBV19, the J call TRBJ2-2; 11 bases line up with TRBD1. J lost 7 bases, V lost 11 bases, and 12 bases had no gene match. Per the germline V gene, CDR1 is LNHDA and CDR2 is SQIVND (reference sequence). CDR3 size: 15 residues. This CDR3 is CACAFGTGGIGELFF. The CDR3 bases are TGTGCCTGCGCTTTCGGGACAGGGGGGATCGGGGAGCTGTTTTTT.

This chain joins TRBV5-5 and TRBJ2-2; TRBD1 might be the D (6 bases). Germline values: CDR1 SGHKS, CDR2 YYEKEE (reference sequence). This CDR3 is built from 14 residues. V lost 4 bases and J 0 bases, leaving 7 bases between the germline ends. The CDR3 here is CASSRDTNTGELFF. The CDR3, as DNA: TGTGCCAGCAGCCGGGACACGAACACCGGGGAGCTGTTTTTT.

This clone has just one count. This chain joins TRBV28 and TRBJ1-5; the D is unclear. The CDR3 consists of 12 residues. Germline CDR1 and CDR2: MDHEN and SYDVKM. V lost 4 bases, J lost 5 bases, and 6 bases lay in between. The CDR3 sequence is CASSYSDQPQHF. The CDR3 region has the DNA TGTGCCAGCAGTTATTCAGATCAGCCCCAGCATTTT.

The rearrangement joins TRBV28 to TRBJ1-3; D is undetermined. The V end lost 0 bases, the J end lost 0 bases, and 6 bases lay between the germline ends. The CDR3 spans 15 residues. Germline V gene sequence: CDR1 MDHEN, CDR2 SYDVKM. DNA for the CDR3: TGTGCCAGCAGTTTATGGAGGGTCTCTGGAAACACCATATATTTT. Amino acid sequence: CASSLWRVSGNTIYF. Together with reference TRBV28 and TRBJ1-3, the CDR3 gives the full variable domain: DVKVTQSSRYLVKRTGEKVFLECVQDMDHENMFWYRQDPGLGLRLIYFSYDVKMKEKGDIPEGYSVSREKKERFSLILESASTNQTSMYLCASSLWRVSGNTIYFGEGSWLTVV.

This clone occurred once. The chain recombines TRBV28 with TRBJ1-2, with D unclear. CDR1 MDHEN and CDR2 SYDVKM come from the germline V gene. The CDR3 totals 13 residues. V was trimmed by 2 bases and J by 5 bases, leaving 9 bases between them. CDR3 loop: CASSLPPTYGYTF. CDR3 DNA sequence: TGTGCCAGCAGTTTACCCCCTACATATGGCTACACCTTC.

CDR3 nucleotides: TGTGCCAGCAGTTTAGCGGGACAGGGTACCAATCAGCCCCAGCATTTT. Translation gives CASSLAGQGTNQPQHF. V is TRBV28 and J is TRBJ1-5; 9 nucleotides align to TRBD1. This CDR3 comprises 16 residues. V lost 2 bases to trimming and J lost 3 bases; unmatched junction nucleotides: 5. CDR1 MDHEN and CDR2 SYDVKM come from the germline V gene.